This is a list of T cell receptor beta chains from one sample in a study of graft-versus-host responses after intestinal transplantation. The assay was immunoSEQ multiplex PCR, and TCRdb's table has in-frame clones only and misses some. The sample includes roughly 29,000 clones, 93% of them seen just once. The specimen was PBMCs, collected about ten weeks after intestinal transplant. All receptors come from a human patient who received an intestinal transplant, so some T cells may come from the graft donor. Both conserved end residues are part of each CDR3. Each record gives: clone size, D gene, V gene, J gene, CDR3 protein, CDR3 DNA. The D gene is left open where the match is weak. Clone size is stated in some rows and not others, as once, few, many or a class when expanded.

NA	NA	TRBV6-4	TRBJ2-2	CASSDSASVVTGELFF	TGTGCCAGCAGTGACTCGGCCTCCGTGGTTACCGGGGAGCTGTTTTTT
once	NA	TRBV6-5	TRBJ2-5	CASSYYRNQETQYF	TGTGCCAGCAGTTACTATCGGAACCAAGAGACCCAGTACTTC
NA	TRBD1	TRBV27	TRBJ2-4	CASSPGQGVAKNIQYF	TGTGCCAGCAGCCCAGGACAGGGGGTGGCCAAAAACATTCAGTACTTC
NA	TRBD1	TRBV5-6	TRBJ2-1	CASSRQGVRSSYNEQFF	TGTGCCAGCAGCCGACAGGGGGTTAGGAGCTCCTACAATGAGCAGTTCTTC
NA	NA	TRBV6-5	TRBJ2-3	CASSYDGQGILDTQYF	TGTGCCAGCAGTTACGATGGCCAGGGAATTTTGGATACGCAGTATTTT
NA	TRBD2	TRBV19	TRBJ2-7	CASSSAGGSYEQYF	TGTGCTAGTAGTTCTGCGGGGGGGTCCTACGAGCAGTACTTC
NA	NA	TRBV5-4	TRBJ2-7	CASSWRTEPYEQYF	TGTGCCAGCAGCTGGAGGACGGAACCCTACGAGCAGTACTTC
NA	NA	TRBV9	TRBJ1-5	CASSAGPMGNQPQHF	TGTGCCAGCAGCGCTGGCCCCATGGGCAATCAGCCCCAGCATTTT
NA	TRBD1	TRBV10-2	TRBJ2-7	CASSGYGQGKYEQYF	TGCGCCAGCAGTGGCTATGGACAGGGCAAGTACGAGCAGTACTTC
NA	NA	TRBV11-2	TRBJ2-7	CASSLGGPYEQYF	TGTGCCAGCAGCTTAGGGGGCCCCTACGAGCAGTACTTC
once	TRBD1	TRBV28	TRBJ1-5	CASSFPGQGSNQPQHF	TGTGCCAGCAGTTTCCCGGGACAGGGATCCAATCAGCCCCAGCATTTT
NA	NA	TRBV13	TRBJ2-3	CASSKTLVEQDREDTQYF	TGTGCCAGCAGCAAAACTTTGGTCGAACAGGATAGGGAAGATACGCAGTATTTT
NA	NA	TRBV10-3	TRBJ2-5	CAIRDPGTGETQYF	TGTGCCATCAGGGACCCCGGGACGGGAGAGACCCAGTACTTC
NA	TRBD1	TRBV18	TRBJ1-5	CASSPLGRGIVNQPQHF	TGTGCCAGCTCCCCCCTCGGCAGGGGGATCGTAAATCAGCCCCAGCATTTT
once	NA	TRBV6-5	TRBJ1-5	CASSRGTGRPQHF	TGTGCCAGCTCTAGGGGGACCGGTAGGCCCCAGCATTTT